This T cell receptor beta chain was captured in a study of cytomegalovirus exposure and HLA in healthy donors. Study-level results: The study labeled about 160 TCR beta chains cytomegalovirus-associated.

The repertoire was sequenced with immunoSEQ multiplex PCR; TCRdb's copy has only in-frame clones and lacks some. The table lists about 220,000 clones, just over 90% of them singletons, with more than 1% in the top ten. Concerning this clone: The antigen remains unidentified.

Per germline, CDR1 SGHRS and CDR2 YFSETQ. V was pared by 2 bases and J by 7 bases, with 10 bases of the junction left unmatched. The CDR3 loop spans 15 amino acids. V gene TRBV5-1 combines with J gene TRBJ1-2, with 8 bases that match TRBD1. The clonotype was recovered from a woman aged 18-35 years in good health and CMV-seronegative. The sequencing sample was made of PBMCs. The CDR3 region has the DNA TGCGCCAGCAGCTTCCCGGCAGGGGGCGTAGGTGGCTACACCTTC. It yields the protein CASSFPAGGVGGYTF. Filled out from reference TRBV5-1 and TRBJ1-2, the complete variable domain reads KAGVTQTPRYLIKTRGQQVTLSCSPISGHRSVSWYQQTPGQGLQFLFEYFSETQRNKGNFPGRFSGRQFSNSRSEMNVSTLELGDSALYLCASSFPAGGVGGYTFGSGTRLTVV.